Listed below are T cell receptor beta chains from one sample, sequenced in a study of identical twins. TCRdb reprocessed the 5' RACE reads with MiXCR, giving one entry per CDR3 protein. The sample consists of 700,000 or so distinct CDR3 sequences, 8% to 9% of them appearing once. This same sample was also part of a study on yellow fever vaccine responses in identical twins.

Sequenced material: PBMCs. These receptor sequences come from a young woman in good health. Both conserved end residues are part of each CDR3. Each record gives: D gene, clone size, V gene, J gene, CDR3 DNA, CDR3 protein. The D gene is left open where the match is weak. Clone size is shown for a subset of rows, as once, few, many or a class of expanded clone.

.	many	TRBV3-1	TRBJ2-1	TGTGCCAGCAGCCAGGCTATTCCGGGACTCCTAAGGGACAATGAGCAGTTCTTC	CASSQAIPGLLRDNEQFF
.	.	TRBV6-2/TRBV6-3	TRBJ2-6	TGTGCCAGCAGTTACCTCCGGAGCTCTGGGGCCAACGTCCTGACTTTC	CASSYLRSSGANVLTF
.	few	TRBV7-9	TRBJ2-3	TGTGCCAGCAGCGCTAGCGTAGATACGCAGTATTTT	CASSASVDTQYF
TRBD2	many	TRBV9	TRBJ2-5	TGTGCCAGCAGCGTCGGCGGGGGGTCTCAAGAGACCCAGTACTTC	CASSVGGGSQETQYF
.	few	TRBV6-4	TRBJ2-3	TGTGCCAGCAGTACAACTAGGGCAGATACGCAGTATTTT	CASSTTRADTQYF
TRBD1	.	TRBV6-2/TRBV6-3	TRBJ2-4	TGTGCCAGCAGCCTCTCCCCCCGAACAGGGGGTGCCAAAAACATTCAGTACTTC	CASSLSPRTGGAKNIQYF
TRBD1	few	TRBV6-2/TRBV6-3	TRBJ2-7	TGTGCCAGCAGTTACGACAGGGAATCCTCCGAGCAGTACTTC	CASSYDRESSEQYF
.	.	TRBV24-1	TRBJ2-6	TGTGCCACCAGTGACGCAACAGGGAAGGGTTCTGGGGCCAACGTCCTGACTTTC	CATSDATGKGSGANVLTF
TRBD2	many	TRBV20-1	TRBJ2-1	TGCAGTGCACCCCCGGGGGGCTCCTACAATGAGCAGTTCTTC	CSAPPGGSYNEQFF
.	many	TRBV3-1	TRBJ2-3	TGTGCCAGCAGCCAGAACCCTAGCGGCACAGATACGCAGTATTTT	CASSQNPSGTDTQYF
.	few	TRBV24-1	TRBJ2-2	TGTGCCACCAGTGGCCCAGCCGTCGAGGCGAACACCGGGGAGCTGTTTTTT	CATSGPAVEANTGELFF
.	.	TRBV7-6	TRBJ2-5	TGTGCCAGCAGCCGCGGACAGCTCATGTCCCAGTACTTC	CASSRGQLMSQYF
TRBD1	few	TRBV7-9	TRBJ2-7	TGTGCCAGCAGCATCGGGACAGGGATGTCCTACGAGCAGTACTTC	CASSIGTGMSYEQYF
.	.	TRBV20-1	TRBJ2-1	TGCAGTGCTTCCAATCGGGACTACAATGAGCAGTTCTTC	CSASNRDYNEQFF
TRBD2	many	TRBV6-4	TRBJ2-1	TGTGCCAGCAGTGCAGCGGGGGGGCAAAATGAGCAGTTCTTC	CASSAAGGQNEQFF
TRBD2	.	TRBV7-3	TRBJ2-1	TGTGCCAGCAGCCCCCTTAGCGCGACTAGCGGGGGCCGAGGGAATGAGCAGTTCTTC	CASSPLSATSGGRGNEQFF
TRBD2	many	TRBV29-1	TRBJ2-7	TGCAGCGTCGGGACTAGCGGCATCTCCTACGAGCAGTACTTC	CSVGTSGISYEQYF
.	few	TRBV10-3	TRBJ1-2	TGTGCCATCAGGAGGGCGGGTGACTTCTATGGCTACACCTTC	CAIRRAGDFYGYTF
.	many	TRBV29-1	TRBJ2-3	TGCAGCGTTGGAGCGGGCAACACAGATACGCAGTATTTT	CSVGAGNTDTQYF
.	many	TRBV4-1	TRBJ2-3	TGCGCCAGCAGCCAAGATCAGGGGCTCACAGATACGCAGTATTTT	CASSQDQGLTDTQYF
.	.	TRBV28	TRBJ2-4	TGTGCCAGCAGTTCGACCGCCAGAATAGCCAAAAACATTCAGTACTTC	CASSSTARIAKNIQYF
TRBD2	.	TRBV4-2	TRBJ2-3	TGTGCCAGCAGCAACAAGCGGGGGGGCACAGATACGCAGTATTTT	CASSNKRGGTDTQYF
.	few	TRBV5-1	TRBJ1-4	TGCGCCAGCAAGGCCCATGGGGGCGTAGGTGAAAAACTGTTTTTT	CASKAHGGVGEKLFF
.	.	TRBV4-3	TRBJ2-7	TGCGCCAGCAGCCAAGATGCCAGACTCTACGAGCAGTACTTC	CASSQDARLYEQYF
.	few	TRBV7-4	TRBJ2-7	TGTTCCAGCACCTCCGTCGGGGCGACCTACGAGCAGTACTTC	CSSTSVGATYEQYF
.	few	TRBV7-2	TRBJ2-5	TGTGCCAGCAGCTTAGGACTCTACCCCTTCCAAGAGACCCAGTACTTC	CASSLGLYPFQETQYF
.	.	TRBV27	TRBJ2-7	TGTGCCAGCAGTGATAGGGACGGGACCTACGAGCAGTACTTC	CASSDRDGTYEQYF
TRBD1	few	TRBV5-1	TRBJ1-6	TGCGCCAGCAGCCTAGGGACAGACGATTCACCCCTCCACTTT	CASSLGTDDSPLHF
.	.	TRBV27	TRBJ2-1	TGTGCCAGCAGTTTCGAGGGACCTAAGGCCAATGAGCAGTTCTTC	CASSFEGPKANEQFF
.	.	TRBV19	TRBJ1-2	TGTGCCAGTAGTATATCCGTCTATGGCTACACCTTC	CASSISVYGYTF
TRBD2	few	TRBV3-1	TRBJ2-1	TGTGCCAGCAGCCAAGCGACCCGGGAGTCGGGGAGGGGTGAGCAGTTCTTC	CASSQATRESGRGEQFF
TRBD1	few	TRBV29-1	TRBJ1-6	TGCAGCGGAAGGACAGGGATGGATTCACCCCTCCACTTT	CSGRTGMDSPLHF
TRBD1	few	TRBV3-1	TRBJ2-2	TGTGCCAGCACCACCGGGACAGGGATGGTCGGGGAGCTGTTTTTT	CASTTGTGMVGELFF
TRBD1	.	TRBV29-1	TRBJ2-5	TGCAGCGTCGTAACCGGGACAGGGGGCTGGGAGACCCAGTACTTC	CSVVTGTGGWETQYF
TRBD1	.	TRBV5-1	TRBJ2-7	TGCGCCAGCAGCTTGGCGGCGCGGGGACAGGGACCCTACGAGCAGTACTTC	CASSLAARGQGPYEQYF
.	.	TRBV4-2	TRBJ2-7	TGTGCCAGCAGCCAGGAGACTGCGCCCTACGAGCAGTACTTC	CASSQETAPYEQYF
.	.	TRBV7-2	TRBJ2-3	TGTGCCAGCAGCTTCGTGACCACAGATACGCAGTATTTT	CASSFVTTDTQYF
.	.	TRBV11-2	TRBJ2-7	TGTGCCAGCAGCTTAGGGTACGGGGACGTCTCCTACGAGCAGTACTTC	CASSLGYGDVSYEQYF
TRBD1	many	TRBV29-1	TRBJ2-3	TGCAGCGTAAACAGGGGGGTAGATACGCAGTATTTT	CSVNRGVDTQYF
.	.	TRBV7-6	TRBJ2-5	TGTGCCAGCAGCCGAAACCTCAACTTGAAAGAGACCCAGTACTTC	CASSRNLNLKETQYF
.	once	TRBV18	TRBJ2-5	TGTGCCAGCTCACCCTCAATCCGGGCCCAAGAGACCCAGTACTTC	CASSPSIRAQETQYF
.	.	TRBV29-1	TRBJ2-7	TGCAGCGTTGAGGCCGGGACGCACGAGCAGTACTTC	CSVEAGTHEQYF
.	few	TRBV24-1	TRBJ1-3	TGTGCCACCAGTGAGGCAGGGGACGCTGGAAACACCATATATTTT	CATSEAGDAGNTIYF
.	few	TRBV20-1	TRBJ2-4	TGCAGTGCTAGAGAAGGGTACATTCAGTACTTC	CSAREGYIQYF
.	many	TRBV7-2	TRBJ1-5	TGTGCCAGCAGCCGGGGTGTGGGCAATCAGCCCCAGCATTTT	CASSRGVGNQPQHF